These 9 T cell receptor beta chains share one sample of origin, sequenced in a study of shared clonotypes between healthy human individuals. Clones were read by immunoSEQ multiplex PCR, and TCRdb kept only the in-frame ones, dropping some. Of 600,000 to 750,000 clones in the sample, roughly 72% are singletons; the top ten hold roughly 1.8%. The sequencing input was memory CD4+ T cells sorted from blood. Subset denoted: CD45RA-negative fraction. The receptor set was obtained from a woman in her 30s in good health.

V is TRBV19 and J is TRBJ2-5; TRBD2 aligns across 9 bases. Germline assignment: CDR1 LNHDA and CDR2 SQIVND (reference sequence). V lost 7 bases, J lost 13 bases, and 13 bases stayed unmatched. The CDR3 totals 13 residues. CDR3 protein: CASNYGTSNVLYF. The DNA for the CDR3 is TGTGCCAGTAATTACGGGACTAGCAACGTTCTGTACTTC. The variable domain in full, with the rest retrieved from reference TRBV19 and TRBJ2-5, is DGGITQSPKYLFRKEGQNVTLSCEQNLNHDAMYWYRQDPGQGLRLIYYSQIVNDFQKGDIAEGYSVSREKKESFPLTVTSAQKNPTAFYLCASNYGTSNVLYFGPGTRLLVL.

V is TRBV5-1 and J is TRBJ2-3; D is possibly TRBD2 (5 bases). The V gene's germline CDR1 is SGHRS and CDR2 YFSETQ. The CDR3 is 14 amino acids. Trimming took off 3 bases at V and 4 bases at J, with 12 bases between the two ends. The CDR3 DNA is TGCGCCAGCAGCTGGATAAGCGGTGCAGATACGCAGTATTTT. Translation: CASSWISGADTQYF. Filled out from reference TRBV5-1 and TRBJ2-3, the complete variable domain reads KAGVTQTPRYLIKTRGQQVTLSCSPISGHRSVSWYQQTPGQGLQFLFEYFSETQRNKGNFPGRFSGRQFSNSRSEMNVSTLELGDSALYLCASSWISGADTQYFGPGTRLTVL.

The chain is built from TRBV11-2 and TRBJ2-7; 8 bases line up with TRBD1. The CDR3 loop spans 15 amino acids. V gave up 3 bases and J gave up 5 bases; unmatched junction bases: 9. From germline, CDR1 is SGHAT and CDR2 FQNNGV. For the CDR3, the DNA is TGTGCCAGCAGCTTTGTGTGGACAGGGTGGAACGAGCAGTACTTC. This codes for CASSFVWTGWNEQYF.

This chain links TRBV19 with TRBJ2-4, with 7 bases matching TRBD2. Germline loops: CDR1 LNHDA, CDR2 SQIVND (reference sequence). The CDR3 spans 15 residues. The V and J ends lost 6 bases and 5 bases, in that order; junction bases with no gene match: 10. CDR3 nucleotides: TGTGCCAGTAGGAGTCGGGGCGGGAGTCAAAACATTCAGTACTTC. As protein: CASRSRGGSQNIQYF. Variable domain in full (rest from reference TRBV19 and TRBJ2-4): DGGITQSPKYLFRKEGQNVTLSCEQNLNHDAMYWYRQDPGQGLRLIYYSQIVNDFQKGDIAEGYSVSREKKESFPLTVTSAQKNPTAFYLCASRSRGGSQNIQYFGAGTRLSVL.

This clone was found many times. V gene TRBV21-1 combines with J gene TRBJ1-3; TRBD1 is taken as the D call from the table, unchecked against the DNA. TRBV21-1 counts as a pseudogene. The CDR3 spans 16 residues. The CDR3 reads CASSIRTGTSGNTIYF. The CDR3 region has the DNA TGTGCCAGCAGTATTCGGACAGGAACCTCTGGAAACACCATATATTTT.

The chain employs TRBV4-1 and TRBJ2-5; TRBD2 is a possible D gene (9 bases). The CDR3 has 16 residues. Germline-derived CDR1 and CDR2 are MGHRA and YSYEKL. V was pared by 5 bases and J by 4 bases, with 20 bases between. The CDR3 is CASSFGQGLAGETQYF. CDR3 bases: TGCGCCAGCAGCTTCGGACAGGGACTAGCCGGAGAGACCCAGTACTTC.

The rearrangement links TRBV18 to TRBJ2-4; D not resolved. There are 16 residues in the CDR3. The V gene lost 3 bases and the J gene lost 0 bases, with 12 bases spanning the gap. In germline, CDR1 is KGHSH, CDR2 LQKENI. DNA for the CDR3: TGTGCCAGCTCACCGTCCCTCCGAGAAGCCAAAAACATTCAGTACTTC. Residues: CASSPSLREAKNIQYF.

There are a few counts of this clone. CDR3 coding DNA: TGTGCCAGTAGACCGAGAGGGACAGGGAACTACGAGCAGTACTTC. It translates to CASRPRGTGNYEQYF. V gene TRBV19 combines with J gene TRBJ2-7; TRBD1 matches 9 bases. Per germline, CDR1 LNHDA and CDR2 SQIVND (reference sequence). Unmatched junction bases numbered 9, after V lost 6 bases and J lost 3 bases. This CDR3 is 15 amino acids long. The variable domain in full, completed from reference TRBV19 and TRBJ2-7, reads DGGITQSPKYLFRKEGQNVTLSCEQNLNHDAMYWYRQDPGQGLRLIYYSQIVNDFQKGDIAEGYSVSREKKESFPLTVTSAQKNPTAFYLCASRPRGTGNYEQYFGPGTRLTVT.

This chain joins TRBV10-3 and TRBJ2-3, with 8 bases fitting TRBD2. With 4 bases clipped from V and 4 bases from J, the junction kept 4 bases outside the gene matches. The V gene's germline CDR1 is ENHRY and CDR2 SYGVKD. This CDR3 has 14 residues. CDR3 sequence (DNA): TGTGCCATCAGTGCGGCGGGAGGCTCAGATACGCAGTATTTT. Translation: CAISAAGGSDTQYF.